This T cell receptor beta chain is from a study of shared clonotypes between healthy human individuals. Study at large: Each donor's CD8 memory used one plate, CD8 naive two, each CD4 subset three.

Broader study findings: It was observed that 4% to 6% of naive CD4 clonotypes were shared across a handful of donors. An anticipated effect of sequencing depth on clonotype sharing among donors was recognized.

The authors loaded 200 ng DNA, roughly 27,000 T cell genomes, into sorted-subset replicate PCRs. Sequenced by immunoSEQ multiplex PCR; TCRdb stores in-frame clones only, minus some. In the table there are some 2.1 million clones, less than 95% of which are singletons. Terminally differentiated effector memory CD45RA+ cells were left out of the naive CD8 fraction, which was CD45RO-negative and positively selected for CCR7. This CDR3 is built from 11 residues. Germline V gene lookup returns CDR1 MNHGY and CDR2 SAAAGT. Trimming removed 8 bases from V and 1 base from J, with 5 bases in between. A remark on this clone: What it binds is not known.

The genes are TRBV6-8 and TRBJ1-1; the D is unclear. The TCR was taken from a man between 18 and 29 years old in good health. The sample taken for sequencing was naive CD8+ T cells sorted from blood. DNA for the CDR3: TGTGCCAGCCTCAAGAACACTGAAGCTTTCTTT. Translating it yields CASLKNTEAFF.